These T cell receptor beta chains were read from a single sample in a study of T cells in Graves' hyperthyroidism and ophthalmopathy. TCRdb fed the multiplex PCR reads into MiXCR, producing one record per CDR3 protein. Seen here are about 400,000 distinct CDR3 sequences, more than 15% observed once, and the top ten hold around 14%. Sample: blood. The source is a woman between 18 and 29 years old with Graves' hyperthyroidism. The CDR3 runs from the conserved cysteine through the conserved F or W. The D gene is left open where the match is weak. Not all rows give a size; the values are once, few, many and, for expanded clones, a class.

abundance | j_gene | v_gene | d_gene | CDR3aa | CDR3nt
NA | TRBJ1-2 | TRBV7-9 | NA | CASSPNRDLNYGYTF | TGTGCCAGCAGCCCCAACAGGGATCTGAACTATGGCTACACCTTC
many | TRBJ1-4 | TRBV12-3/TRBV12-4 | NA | CASSFALNEKLFF | TGTGCCAGCAGTTTTGCATTGAATGAAAAACTGTTTTTT
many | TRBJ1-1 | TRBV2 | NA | CASNRQLNTEAFF | TGTGCCAGCAATAGGCAGCTGAACACTGAAGCTTTCTTT
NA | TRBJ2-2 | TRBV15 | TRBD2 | CATSREGKRGAANTGELFF | TGTGCCACCAGCAGAGAAGGAAAGCGGGGGGCCGCGAACACCGGGGAGCTGTTTTTT
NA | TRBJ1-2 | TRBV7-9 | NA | CASSLEQYGYTF | TGTGCCAGCAGCTTAGAACAATATGGCTACACCTTC
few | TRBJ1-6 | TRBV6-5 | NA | CASSSRGGAENSPLHF | TGTGCCAGCAGTTCCAGAGGGGGGGCTGAGAATTCACCCCTCCACTTT
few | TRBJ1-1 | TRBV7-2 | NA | CASSSRIQTEAFF | TGTGCCAGCAGCTCCAGGATTCAGACTGAAGCTTTCTTT
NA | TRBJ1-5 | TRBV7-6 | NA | CASSLVNNQPQHF | TGTGCCAGCAGCTTAGTTAACAATCAGCCCCAGCATTTT
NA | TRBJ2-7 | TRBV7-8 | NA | CASSLEQVDYEQYF | TGTGCCAGCAGCTTAGAACAGGTGGACTACGAGCAGTACTTC
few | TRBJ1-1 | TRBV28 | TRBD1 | CASSLLGRGLGTGAFF | TGTGCCAGCAGTTTATTGGGAAGGGGGCTGGGAACTGGAGCTTTCTTT
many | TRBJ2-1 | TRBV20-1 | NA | CSARGRGRALNEQFF | TGCAGTGCTAGGGGCAGGGGGAGGGCCTTGAATGAGCAGTTCTTC
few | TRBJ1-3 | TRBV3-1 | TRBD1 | CASSQGQGGNTIYF | TGTGCCAGCAGCCAAGGACAGGGTGGAAACACCATATATTTT
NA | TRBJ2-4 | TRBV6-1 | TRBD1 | CASSVGVGTGSDIQYF | TGTGCCAGCAGTGTTGGGGTGGGGACAGGGTCAGACATTCAGTACTTC
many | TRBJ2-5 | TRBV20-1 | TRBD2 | CSASTSGVRQTQYF | TGCAGTGCTTCCACTAGCGGGGTTCGTCAGACCCAGTACTTC
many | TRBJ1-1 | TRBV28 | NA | CASSGSGGGGLNTEAFF | TGTGCCAGCAGTGGGTCGGGGGGGGGGGGCTTGAACACTGAAGCTTTCTTT
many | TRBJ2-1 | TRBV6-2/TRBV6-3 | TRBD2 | CASRTPGLAGGSYNEQFF | TGTGCCAGCAGGACGCCGGGACTAGCGGGAGGATCCTACAATGAGCAGTTCTTC
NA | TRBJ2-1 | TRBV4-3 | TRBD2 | CASSQDPQRGYEQFF | TGCGCCAGCAGCCAAGATCCCCAGCGGGGGTATGAGCAGTTCTTC